This T cell receptor beta chain was sequenced in a study of cytomegalovirus exposure and HLA in healthy donors. The CDR3 consists of 15 residues. Germline V gives CDR1 SGHVS, CDR2 FQNEAQ. V gave up 1 base and J gave up 3 bases; unmatched junction bases: 2. The protocol was immunoSEQ multiplex PCR, while the TCRdb copy is restricted to in-frame clones and leaves out a portion. The sample holds tens of thousands of clones, approximately 91% seen once. The chain is built from TRBV7-8 and TRBJ1-3; the match to TRBD1 covers 8 bases. Sequenced sample: PBMCs. The TCR originated in a man between 25 and 39 years old in good health and CMV-seronegative. In DNA, the CDR3 is TGTGCCAGCAGCTTAGGGACAGGGTTTGGAAACACCATATATTTT. Translating gives CASSLGTGFGNTIYF.